One T cell receptor beta chain is described in this entry. The antigen is not known. The data belong to a study of T cells in localized non-small cell lung cancer. The CDR3 covers 14 residues. Germline CDR1 is SGHRS and CDR2 is YFSETQ. Trimming removed 3 bases at V and 0 bases at J, with 7 bases between. The protocol was immunoSEQ multiplex PCR, while the TCRdb copy is restricted to in-frame clones and leaves out a portion. Of tens of thousands of clones in the sample, more than 75% were seen once. Overall study results and limits: Among blood samples, higher T cell density accompanied longer overall survival.

This specimen consisted of PBMCs, obtained before any cancer treatment. The clonotype was recovered from a woman aged 35 to 75 with stage II squamous cell lung carcinoma. The chain combines TRBV5-1 with TRBJ1-3, with unresolved D. CDR3 coding DNA: TGCGCCAGCAGCTCGAGTGACTCTGGAAACACCATATATTTT. This sequence encodes CASSSSDSGNTIYF.